This T cell receptor (beta chain) was identified during a study of blood T cell repertoires in COVID-19 (dated by TCRdb to the early 2020s). Some background on the complete study: Samples covering the acute and convalescent phases of COVID-19 were provided by collaborators in the United States, Italy and Spain. The prospective study material was composed of cDNA or gDNA derived from T cells, B-cell-depleted T cells, or PBMCs. The repertoires were released in a freely available public database meant as a resource for research on the immune response to SARS-CoV-2. Sample metadata almost always included a de-identified subject ID, COVID-19 status, age in years and sex. Subjects who had been exposed to COVID-19, were actively infected with it, or had recovered from it provided the deeply sampled blood TCRbeta repertoires that made up the dataset. Where HLA class I and class II types were available, the types were taken from metadata supplied by the sample provider, not from assay-based typing. The samples were drawn from two sources: the first 160 participants of the ongoing ImmuneRACE study, and 1,254 subjects contributed by 6 global collaborators.

As for this clone: The clone's antigen remains unknown. One base away there is no much larger clone; base qualities are not given.

Results and caveats for the whole study, not just this receptor: How much clinical and demographic metadata was included differed by source and by participant, and the metadata was provided uncurated.

Enrolling through a virtual design, the prospective study's participants ranged in age from roughly 18 to 90 years and lived across more than 20 United States geographic areas. In the prospective study, participants were assigned to cohorts based on the clinical history participants reported in a screening survey and a study questionnaire. Exposed participants were defined as having been in contact with someone with a PCR-confirmed or clinician-diagnosed COVID-19 case within 2 weeks of study entry. Mobile phlebotomists in the prospective study collected whole blood, serum and a nasopharyngeal or oropharyngeal swab from every participant. Additional blood draws and questionnaires over an approximately two-month period could optionally be provided by prospective study participants. Prospective study blood samples were shipped either frozen or at room temperature before DNA extraction. The CDR3 measures 21 amino acids from cysteine to phenylalanine. Here the CDR3 DNA is all that survives: 63 bases in frame from base 1. V is trimmed back by 3 bases and J by 6 bases, and the junction contains 28 bases that no gene match accounts for. The germline V gene (reference sequence) gives CDR1 as DFQATT and CDR2 as SNEGSKA.

TCRbeta CDR3 regions were amplified from genomic DNA using the immunoSEQ Assay, a bias-controlled multiplex PCR. The study's processing was this. The number of nucleated cells in each sample was estimated by amplification of reference gene primers within the assay. To quantify the absolute abundance of each unique TCRbeta CDR3 rearrangement, sequence reads were collapsed and filtered. For each sample, productive Simpson clonality was calculated as the square root of Simpson's diversity index across productive rearrangements. This is the immuneACCESS table as TCRdb keeps it, with only in-frame sequences that have V and J called. A part of the clones is gone; compared with another copy, unresolved V genes explain less than half, and the rest is unexplained. That table furnishes V, J and clone size, whereas the DNA furnished D and trimming. The table for this sample lists some 270,000 clones; roughly 84% of them were counted only once. The ten most abundant clones make up about 7% of the sample.

The chain is made from TRBV20-1 and TRBJ1-1; TRBD1 matches 10 bases in the middle. Material for sequencing was PBMCs or T cells enriched from blood (not recorded which). This TCR derives from a woman between 50 and 59 years old who had been exposed to COVID-19. The sequenced DNA is TGCAGTGCTAGTCGTCCCCTATCCTATTTCGACAGGGGGCTTGAGTTGCCTGAAGCTTTCTTT. Its translation is CSASRPLSYFDRGLELPEAFF.